A selection of T cell receptor beta chains follows, all from one sample in a study of blood T cell repertoires in COVID-19. Some clones are missing from TCRdb's copy, which holds only in-frame ones; the method was immunoSEQ multiplex PCR. Among about 310,000 clones listed, over 75% were seen once. The specimen sequenced was PBMCs or T cells enriched from blood (not recorded which). Receptors originate from a woman between 35 and 50 years old who had recovered from COVID-19. CDR3s include the opening cysteine and the closing phenylalanine or tryptophan. A D gene is named only where the DNA matches it firmly. Only part of the rows carry a size: once, few, many, or a class if the clone is expanded.

CDR3 DNA: TGTGCTAGCAGCTTAGCGGGCGCTCCCCTCCAAGGGACCCAGTACTTC
CDR3 protein: CASSLAGAPLQGTQYF
clone size: .
V gene: TRBV7-7
J gene: TRBJ2-5
D gene: TRBD2

CDR3 DNA: TGTGCCAGCAGCTTAGGTATGTCGCGGCTAGCGGGGGGAAATGAGCAGTTCTTC
CDR3 protein: CASSLGMSRLAGGNEQFF
clone size: once
V gene: TRBV7-2
J gene: TRBJ2-1
D gene: TRBD2

CDR3 DNA: TGTGCCAGCAGTACCTGGGAGGGGGAGGTTAGCACAGATACGCAGTATTTT
CDR3 protein: CASSTWEGEVSTDTQYF
clone size: once
V gene: TRBV2
J gene: TRBJ2-3
D gene: .

CDR3 DNA: TGTGCCAGTGCCGGGACAGGCTCCTACGAGCAGTACTTC
CDR3 protein: CASAGTGSYEQYF
clone size: .
V gene: TRBV19
J gene: TRBJ2-7
D gene: TRBD1

CDR3 DNA: TGTGCCAGCAGCCCCAAGGGGGTTAATAATGAAAAACTGTTTTTT
CDR3 protein: CASSPKGVNNEKLFF
clone size: .
V gene: TRBV7-2
J gene: TRBJ1-4
D gene: .

CDR3 DNA: TGCAGCGTTTCAGACGGGGGTGGCTACACCTTC
CDR3 protein: CSVSDGGGYTF
clone size: .
V gene: TRBV29-1
J gene: TRBJ1-2
D gene: .

CDR3 DNA: TGTGCCATCAGTGACCTAGCGGAAAACACCGGGGAGCTGTTTTTT
CDR3 protein: CAISDLAENTGELFF
clone size: .
V gene: TRBV10-3
J gene: TRBJ2-2
D gene: TRBD2

CDR3 DNA: TGTGCCATCAGTGAACCGGGACCCCCGGAGGGGGAAAAACTGTTTTTT
CDR3 protein: CAISEPGPPEGEKLFF
clone size: .
V gene: TRBV10-3
J gene: TRBJ1-4
D gene: .

CDR3 DNA: TGTGCCAGCAGTTACGAAGGCGGGCCGTACAATGAGCAGTTCTTC
CDR3 protein: CASSYEGGPYNEQFF
clone size: .
V gene: TRBV6-5
J gene: TRBJ2-1
D gene: .

CDR3 DNA: TGTGCCAGCAGTTTAGGGGGGGACATTATCTACGAGCAGTACTTC
CDR3 protein: CASSLGGDIIYEQYF
clone size: .
V gene: TRBV28
J gene: TRBJ2-7
D gene: .

CDR3 DNA: TGTGCCAGTAGTTCAGAGGGTAACACTGAAGCTTTCTTT
CDR3 protein: CASSSEGNTEAFF
clone size: .
V gene: TRBV19
J gene: TRBJ1-1
D gene: .

CDR3 DNA: TGTGCCAGTAGTCAACGGACAGATCCAGCTAACTATGGCTACACCTTC
CDR3 protein: CASSQRTDPANYGYTF
clone size: .
V gene: TRBV19
J gene: TRBJ1-2
D gene: .

CDR3 DNA: TGTGCCAGCAGCTTATGGGCGGGAGGAAAAAACATTCAGTACTTC
CDR3 protein: CASSLWAGGKNIQYF
clone size: .
V gene: TRBV11-2
J gene: TRBJ2-4
D gene: TRBD2

CDR3 DNA: TGTGCCAGCAGCCTTCCGGGGGCTGGGACTAGCGGGAGTCGGTACAATGAGCAGTTCTTC
CDR3 protein: CASSLPGAGTSGSRYNEQFF
clone size: once
V gene: TRBV13
J gene: TRBJ2-1
D gene: TRBD2

CDR3 DNA: TGCAGCGTTGAAACCGGGACAGGCCTTTACGAGCAGTACTTC
CDR3 protein: CSVETGTGLYEQYF
clone size: .
V gene: TRBV29-1
J gene: TRBJ2-7
D gene: TRBD1

CDR3 DNA: TGCGCCAGCAGTGAAACTGCCGTACAGGATAGCAATCAGCCCCAGCATTTT
CDR3 protein: CASSETAVQDSNQPQHF
clone size: once
V gene: TRBV5-1
J gene: TRBJ1-5
D gene: .

CDR3 DNA: TGCAGCGTTGCCGCAGGGCCGGACACTGAAGCTTTCTTT
CDR3 protein: CSVAAGPDTEAFF
clone size: .
V gene: TRBV29-1
J gene: TRBJ1-1
D gene: .

CDR3 DNA: TGTGCCTGGAGGCATAGCGGGGGGGCGCAGTATTTT
CDR3 protein: CAWRHSGGAQYF
clone size: once
V gene: TRBV30
J gene: TRBJ2-3
D gene: TRBD2

CDR3 DNA: TGCGCCAGCAGCCCCAGCGGGGGAGGGGATACGCAGTATTTT
CDR3 protein: CASSPSGGGDTQYF
clone size: .
V gene: TRBV10-1
J gene: TRBJ2-3
D gene: TRBD2

CDR3 DNA: TGTGCCAGCAGCCGGACAGCTCCTAACTATGGCTACACCTTC
CDR3 protein: CASSRTAPNYGYTF
clone size: .
V gene: TRBV6-5
J gene: TRBJ1-2
D gene: .

CDR3 DNA: TGTGCCATCAGTGAGAGACCCGGGACAGGGGAGGGCTACACCTTC
CDR3 protein: CAISERPGTGEGYTF
clone size: .
V gene: TRBV10-3
J gene: TRBJ1-2
D gene: TRBD1

CDR3 DNA: TGTGCCAGCAGTTACCAAGGGGGTGAAGCTTTCTTT
CDR3 protein: CASSYQGGEAFF
clone size: .
V gene: TRBV6-5
J gene: TRBJ1-1
D gene: .

CDR3 DNA: TGTGCCAGCAGTCTCTCTGGACAGTATGGCTACACCTTC
CDR3 protein: CASSLSGQYGYTF
clone size: .
V gene: TRBV6-5
J gene: TRBJ1-2
D gene: .

CDR3 DNA: TGCGCCAGCAGCCAAGATTTCGAGACAGGGAGCTCCTATAATTCACCCCTCCACTTT
CDR3 protein: CASSQDFETGSSYNSPLHF
clone size: .
V gene: TRBV4-1
J gene: TRBJ1-6
D gene: TRBD1

CDR3 DNA: TGTGCCAGCAGCCAAGGGTGGGGAGGAGGCTACACCTTC
CDR3 protein: CASSQGWGGGYTF
clone size: .
V gene: TRBV4-2
J gene: TRBJ1-2
D gene: .

CDR3 DNA: TGTGCCAGCAGCGTCGACGCCCGGGAAGAGACCCAGTACTTC
CDR3 protein: CASSVDAREETQYF
clone size: .
V gene: TRBV9
J gene: TRBJ2-5
D gene: .

CDR3 DNA: TGCGCCAGCAGTACTACAGGGGAGCGAACTGAAGCTTTCTTT
CDR3 protein: CASSTTGERTEAFF
clone size: .
V gene: TRBV5-1
J gene: TRBJ1-1
D gene: TRBD1

CDR3 DNA: TGTGCCAGCAGCTCGTCACTAGCGGCGCTTAATGAGCAGTTCTTC
CDR3 protein: CASSSSLAALNEQFF
clone size: .
V gene: TRBV7-9
J gene: TRBJ2-1
D gene: TRBD2

CDR3 DNA: TGCGCCAGCAGTGAGTCCCTAGCGGAGAGTTACGAGCAGTACTTC
CDR3 protein: CASSESLAESYEQYF
clone size: .
V gene: TRBV10-2
J gene: TRBJ2-7
D gene: TRBD2

CDR3 DNA: TGTGCCAGCTCACCGGAGGACAGGGATGGCTACACCTTC
CDR3 protein: CASSPEDRDGYTF
clone size: .
V gene: TRBV18
J gene: TRBJ1-2
D gene: TRBD1

CDR3 DNA: TGTGCCAGCAGCTTAAACGGACTAGCGGGGGGAACCAAAGAGACCCAGTACTTC
CDR3 protein: CASSLNGLAGGTKETQYF
clone size: .
V gene: TRBV7-3
J gene: TRBJ2-5
D gene: TRBD2

CDR3 DNA: TGTGCCAGCAGCTTAGCCAGGACAGGGAACCAGCCCCAGCATTTT
CDR3 protein: CASSLARTGNQPQHF
clone size: .
V gene: TRBV7-2
J gene: TRBJ1-5
D gene: TRBD1

CDR3 DNA: TGTGCCAGCAGCGTCGGGGGGGGATACGAGCAGTACTTC
CDR3 protein: CASSVGGGYEQYF
clone size: .
V gene: TRBV6-2/TRBV6-3
J gene: TRBJ2-7
D gene: TRBD2

CDR3 DNA: TGTGCCAGCAGTGATATGACTAGCGGTCGGGAGACCCAGTACTTC
CDR3 protein: CASSDMTSGRETQYF
clone size: once
V gene: TRBV6-1
J gene: TRBJ2-5
D gene: TRBD2

CDR3 DNA: TGTGCCAGCAGCGTGACTCCTCGGTACCAAGAGACCCAGTACTTC
CDR3 protein: CASSVTPRYQETQYF
clone size: .
V gene: TRBV9
J gene: TRBJ2-5
D gene: .

CDR3 DNA: TGTGCCAGCAGAGCAGGTTGGAAAGAGACCCAGTACTTC
CDR3 protein: CASRAGWKETQYF
clone size: .
V gene: TRBV12-3/TRBV12-4
J gene: TRBJ2-5
D gene: .

CDR3 DNA: TGCGCCAGCAGCTTGGAGGGTGGGACTTCTAATGAAAAACTGTTTTTT
CDR3 protein: CASSLEGGTSNEKLFF
clone size: .
V gene: TRBV5-1
J gene: TRBJ1-4
D gene: .

CDR3 DNA: TGTGCCACCGGAGACAATGAGCAGTTCTTC
CDR3 protein: CATGDNEQFF
clone size: .
V gene: TRBV24-1
J gene: TRBJ2-1
D gene: .

CDR3 DNA: TGTGCCAGCAGCTTAGTCAGCCAAGAGACCCAGTACTTC
CDR3 protein: CASSLVSQETQYF
clone size: .
V gene: TRBV7-2
J gene: TRBJ2-5
D gene: .

CDR3 DNA: TGTGCCAGCAGCCTCTTAGAACGGAACATTCAGTACTTC
CDR3 protein: CASSLLERNIQYF
clone size: .
V gene: TRBV2
J gene: TRBJ2-4
D gene: .

CDR3 DNA: TGTGCCAGCAGTTTCCGTGACAGGGCGTCCTATAATTCACCCCTCCACTTT
CDR3 protein: CASSFRDRASYNSPLHF
clone size: .
V gene: TRBV27
J gene: TRBJ1-6
D gene: TRBD1